The 3 T cell receptor beta chains listed next were all sequenced from one sample in a study of T cell changes during pregnancy in multiple sclerosis. This table comes from immunoSEQ multiplex PCR, and its TCRdb copy is limited to in-frame clones, with some not included. The data hold some 51,000 clones, with 94% observed a single time. Source: CD4+ T cells from peripheral blood mononuclear cells, taken in the first trimester of pregnancy. These receptors were collected from a female donor with multiple sclerosis, enrolled in a pregnancy study.

As to this clone: Other DNA sequences in this sample translate to the same CDR3. The chain recombines TRBV30 with TRBJ1-5; D might be TRBD1 (6 bases). The CDR3 consists of 13 residues. The germline V gene encodes CDR1 GTSNPN and CDR2 SVGIG (reference sequence). The ends were cut back, 5 bases at V and 6 bases at J, with 14 bases in the middle. In DNA form, the CDR3 reads TGTGCCTGGCAACAGGGAGCAGGTCAGCCCCAGCATTTT. This encodes CAWQQGAGQPQHF.

The rearrangement uses TRBV11-2 and TRBJ2-1; D gene unclear. This CDR3 contains 11 residues. Germline lookup yields CDR1 SGHAT and CDR2 FQNNGV. V lost 1 base and J lost 10, with 5 bases in between. Here the CDR3 DNA reads TGTGCCAGCAGCTTAGGTCTCGAGCAGTTCTTC. The encoded protein is CASSLGLEQFF.

The rearrangement uses TRBV19 and TRBJ1-5; D possibly corresponds to TRBD1 (5 bases). This CDR3 region has 13 residues. The V end was cut by 5 bases, the J end by 2 bases, with 7 bases between. The V gene's germline CDR1 is LNHDA and CDR2 SQIVND (reference sequence). The CDR3 DNA reads TGTGCCAGTAGTCTGACAGGCAATCAGCCCCAGCATTTT. It is translated as CASSLTGNQPQHF.